The 19 T cell receptor beta chains presented below share a single source sample, sequenced in a study of cytotoxic CD8 clonotypes in ibrutinib-treated CLL. Only in-frame clones appear in the TCRdb table, and some are missing; sequencing was by immunoSEQ multiplex PCR. The sample carries fewer than 400,000 clones, approximately 67% recorded once. This sample comprised PBMCs, obtained after 36 months of ibrutinib treatment. The receptors shown here come from a human donor with chronic lymphocytic leukemia.

The V gene is TRBV18, the J gene TRBJ1-6; D call uncertain. Per the germline V gene, CDR1 is KGHSH and CDR2 is LQKENI. The CDR3 consists of 15 residues. Trimming took 1 base from V and 14 from J, leaving 18 bases between them. CDR3 protein: CASSPQEGTGGSLHF. CDR3 in DNA: TGTGCCAGCTCACCACAGGAAGGAACGGGTGGGTCCCTCCACTTT.

The rearrangement uses TRBV6-1 and TRBJ2-7; tentatively, D is TRBD2 (6 bases). Germline lookup yields CDR1 MNHNS and CDR2 SASEGT. This CDR3 contains 14 residues. Trimming stripped 5 bases from V and 0 bases from J, with 11 bases between. Here the CDR3 DNA reads TGTGCCAGCAGTTGGGACTCCCACTCCTACGAGCAGTACTTC. It encodes CASSWDSHSYEQYF.

This clone has a handful of counts. The genes are TRBV9 and TRBJ1-2, with unresolved D. Germline values: CDR1 SGDLS, CDR2 YYNGEE. The CDR3 length is 13 residues. Between the trimmed V and J ends, which lost 0 bases and 1 base, there was a span of 4 bases. CDR3 in DNA: TGTGCCAGCAGCGTAGGAAGTAACTATGGCTACACCTTC. Amino acids: CASSVGSNYGYTF. Variable domain in full (rest from reference TRBV9 and TRBJ1-2): DSGVTQTPKHLITATGQRVTLRCSPRSGDLSVYWYQQSLDQGLQFLIQYYNGEERAKGNILERFSAQQFPDLHSELNLSSLELGDSALYFCASSVGSNYGYTFGSGTRLTVV.

This chain connects TRBV9 to TRBJ2-3, with D hard to call. V lost 4 bases, J lost 0 bases, and 6 bases lay in between. Germline lookup yields CDR1 SGDLS and CDR2 YYNGEE. This CDR3 spans 13 amino acids. The DNA of the CDR3 is TGTGCCAGCAGCCCGACTAGCACAGATACGCAGTATTTT. Translating gives CASSPTSTDTQYF.

Turning to this clone: The sample holds other DNA sequences that translate to the same CDR3. The rearrangement joins TRBV6-1 to TRBJ2-7; TRBD1 matches 10 bases. From germline, CDR1 is MNHNS and CDR2 SASEGT. Trimming at V came to 6 bases and at J to 1 base, leaving 3 bases not matched to a gene. The CDR3 loop spans 14 amino acids. The CDR3 DNA reads TGTGCCAGCAGCAGGACAGGGGGATCCTACGAGCAGTACTTC. It translates to CASSRTGGSYEQYF.

Here the CDR3 DNA reads TGTGCCACCAGCAGCGGGATGATGCCCTACGAGCAGTACTTC. Its translation: CATSSGMMPYEQYF. The chain combines TRBV15 with TRBJ2-7, with D tentatively TRBD2 (5 bases). The length of the CDR3 is 14 residues. Trimming shortened V by 3 bases and J by 2 bases, and 11 bases separated the two germline ends. The germline gives CDR1 LNHNV, CDR2 YYDKDF (reference sequence).

The V and J genes are TRBV11-2 and TRBJ1-1, with D perhaps matching TRBD1 (5 bases). Germline assignment: CDR1 SGHAT and CDR2 FQNNGV. Trimming took off 3 bases at V and 2 bases at J, with 10 bases between the two ends. CDR3 length equals 14 residues. CDR3 protein: CASSLLGVNTEAFF. DNA of the CDR3: TGTGCCAGCAGCTTGTTAGGGGTTAACACTGAAGCTTTCTTT.

This clone was detected only a few times. This chain links TRBV2 with TRBJ1-5; D remains unclear. This CDR3 is 14 amino acids long. Deletions cut 4 bases from V and 3 bases from J, with 10 bases between. Germline assignment: CDR1 SNHLY and CDR2 FYNNEI. The CDR3, as DNA: TGTGCCAGCAGTGTTAAGGGATACAATCAGCCCCAGCATTTT. This translates into CASSVKGYNQPQHF.

V gene TRBV5-1 combines with J gene TRBJ1-2; D not resolved. Trimming took 4 bases from V and 4 from J, leaving 11 bases between them. Germline loops: CDR1 SGHRS, CDR2 YFSETQ. The CDR3 is made up of 13 amino acids. In nucleotides, the CDR3 is TGCGCCAGCAGCCCTAGTGTTGGCTATGGCTACACCTTC. Translated: CASSPSVGYGYTF.

DNA of the CDR3: TGTGCCAGCAGTGAAGGGACAGGCTATGGCTACACCTTC. It is translated as CASSEGTGYGYTF. The rearrangement joins TRBV6-4 to TRBJ1-2, with 8 bases lining up with TRBD1. V lost 3 bases to trimming and J lost 4 bases; unmatched junction nucleotides: 1. CDR1 is MRHNA and CDR2 is SNTAGT in the germline V gene. There are 13 residues in the CDR3.

The gene calls are TRBV5-1 and TRBJ1-6; D uncertain. Germline V gene data show CDR1 as SGHRS and CDR2 as YFSETQ. This CDR3 has 16 amino acids. V lost 0 bases to trimming and J lost 11 bases, with 18 bases between them. In DNA form, the CDR3 reads TGCGCCAGCAGCTTGGGATCGGAGCCCAGTAGGGCACCCCTCCACTTT. Translation: CASSLGSEPSRAPLHF.

V is TRBV20-1 and J is TRBJ1-1; no reliable D call. Germline V gene data show CDR1 as DFQATT and CDR2 as SNEGSKA (reference sequence). The CDR3 extends over 10 amino acids. With 6 bases removed from V and 8 bases from J, the gap between germline ends came to 10 bases. This CDR3 reads CSAVGGEAFF. The DNA for the CDR3 is TGCAGTGCGGTTGGCGGAGAAGCTTTCTTT.

The V and J genes are TRBV7-8 and TRBJ1-5; 7 bases map to TRBD1. CDR3 size: 15 residues. The junction had 6 bases not matched to a gene; V was cut back by 4 bases and J by 3 bases. CDR1 and CDR2 (germline): SGHVS, FQNEAQ. The CDR3 sequence: CASSSRDSYNQPQHF. The CDR3 region has the DNA TGTGCCAGCAGCTCCCGGGACAGCTACAATCAGCCCCAGCATTTT. The whole variable domain, remainder taken from reference TRBV7-8 and TRBJ1-5, is GAGVSQSPRYKVAKRGQDVALRCDPISGHVSLFWYQQALGQGPEFLTYFQNEAQLDKSGLPSDRFFAERPEGSVSTLKIQRTQQEDSAVYLCASSSRDSYNQPQHFGDGTRLSIL.

This clone was observed a handful of times. This chain connects TRBV4-3 to TRBJ2-1; D unresolved. CDR3 length equals 14 residues. The germline V gene encodes CDR1 LGHNA and CDR2 YSLEER. Deletions cut 0 bases from V and 6 bases from J, with 9 bases between. The CDR3 loop reads CASSQDLSPNEQFF. CDR3 DNA: TGCGCCAGCAGCCAAGATTTATCGCCCAATGAGCAGTTCTTC.

The chain has TRBV28 and TRBJ1-2; D gene ambiguous. Trimming removed 6 bases at V and 4 bases at J, with 18 bases between. The CDR3 loop spans 15 amino acids. Per germline, CDR1 MDHEN and CDR2 SYDVKM. In nucleotides, the CDR3 is TGTGCCAGCAGCGCCCTTGGTGGGGTTCTCTATGGCTACACCTTC. Protein sequence: CASSALGGVLYGYTF.

The V call is TRBV15, the J call TRBJ2-7, with TRBD2 matching over 12 bases. V trimming: 3 bases; J trimming: 3 bases; junction bases outside the gene matches: 3. There are 15 residues in the CDR3. Germline values: CDR1 LNHNV, CDR2 YYDKDF (reference sequence). The CDR3 spells CATSSRLAGVYEQYF. The CDR3 coding sequence is TGTGCCACCAGCAGTAGACTAGCGGGAGTCTACGAGCAGTACTTC. Supplemented by reference TRBV15 and TRBJ2-7, the full variable domain reads DAMVIQNPRYQVTQFGKPVTLSCSQTLNHNVMYWYQQKSSQAPKLLFHYYDKDFNNEADTPDNFQSRRPNTSFCFLDIRSPGLGDTAMYLCATSSRLAGVYEQYFGPGTRLTVT.

The chain is built from TRBV5-1 and TRBJ2-5, with D unresolved. Per the germline V gene, CDR1 is SGHRS and CDR2 is YFSETQ. The V end lost 0 bases, the J end lost 2 bases, and 8 bases lay between the germline ends. The CDR3 loop spans 14 amino acids. CDR3 in DNA: TGCGCCAGCAGCTTGGCCGCTACACAAGAGACCCAGTACTTC. Residues: CASSLAATQETQYF. The full variable domain, in which reference TRBV5-1 and TRBJ2-5 provide the parts outside the CDR3, is KAGVTQTPRYLIKTRGQQVTLSCSPISGHRSVSWYQQTPGQGLQFLFEYFSETQRNKGNFPGRFSGRQFSNSRSEMNVSTLELGDSALYLCASSLAATQETQYFGPGTRLLVL.

The genes are TRBV5-1 and TRBJ1-2; TRBD1 is a possible D gene (6 bases). CDR1 is SGHRS and CDR2 is YFSETQ in the germline V gene. Deletions cut 4 bases from V and 0 bases from J, with 19 bases between. This CDR3 has 17 residues. The CDR3 sequence is CASSPSFDRIPNYGYTF. Here the CDR3 DNA reads TGCGCCAGCAGCCCGTCCTTCGACAGGATCCCTAACTATGGCTACACCTTC.

This chain connects TRBV14 to TRBJ2-7; 7 nucleotides agree with TRBD2. V shed 1 base and J 6 bases; nucleotides not matched to a gene: 6. This CDR3 spans 14 amino acids. Germline V gives CDR1 SGHDN, CDR2 FVKESK. The CDR3 region is CASSQAIRTSEQYF. DNA of the CDR3: TGTGCCAGCAGCCAAGCTATTCGGACTAGCGAGCAGTACTTC.